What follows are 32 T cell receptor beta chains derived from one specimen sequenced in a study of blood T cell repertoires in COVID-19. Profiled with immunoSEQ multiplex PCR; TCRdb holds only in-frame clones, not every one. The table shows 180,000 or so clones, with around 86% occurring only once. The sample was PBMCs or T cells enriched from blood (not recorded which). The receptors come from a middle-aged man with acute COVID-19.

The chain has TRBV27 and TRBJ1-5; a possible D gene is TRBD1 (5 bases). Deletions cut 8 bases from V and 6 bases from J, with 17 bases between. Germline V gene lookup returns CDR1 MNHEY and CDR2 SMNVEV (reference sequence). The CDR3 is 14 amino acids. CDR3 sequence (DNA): TGTGCCAGCCGGACGCAGGGAAGGGGTCAGCCCCAGCATTTT. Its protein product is CASRTQGRGQPQHF.

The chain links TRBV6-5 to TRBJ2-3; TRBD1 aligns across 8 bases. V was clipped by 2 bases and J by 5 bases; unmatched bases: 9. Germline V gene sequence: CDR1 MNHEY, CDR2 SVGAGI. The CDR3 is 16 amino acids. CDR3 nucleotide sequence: TGTGCCAGCAGTTACCGAGGGACAGGAATTAGAGATACGCAGTATTTT. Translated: CASSYRGTGIRDTQYF.

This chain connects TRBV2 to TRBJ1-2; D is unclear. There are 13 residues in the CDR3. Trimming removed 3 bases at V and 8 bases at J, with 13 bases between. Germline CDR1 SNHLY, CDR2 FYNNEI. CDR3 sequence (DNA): TGTGCCAGCAGTGACCCCACTAGCTTGGGCTACACCTTC. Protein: CASSDPTSLGYTF. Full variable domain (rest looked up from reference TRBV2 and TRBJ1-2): EPEVTQTPSHQVTQMGQEVILRCVPISNHLYFYWYRQILGQKVEFLVSFYNNEISEKSEIFDDQFSVERPDGSNFTLKIRSTKLEDSAMYFCASSDPTSLGYTFGSGTRLTVV.

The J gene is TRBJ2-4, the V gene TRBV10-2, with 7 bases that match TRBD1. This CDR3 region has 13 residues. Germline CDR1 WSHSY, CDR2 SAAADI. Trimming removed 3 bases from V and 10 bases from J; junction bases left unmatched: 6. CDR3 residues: CASSEQGWDIQYF. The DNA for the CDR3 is TGCGCCAGCAGTGAACAGGGGTGGGATATTCAGTACTTC.

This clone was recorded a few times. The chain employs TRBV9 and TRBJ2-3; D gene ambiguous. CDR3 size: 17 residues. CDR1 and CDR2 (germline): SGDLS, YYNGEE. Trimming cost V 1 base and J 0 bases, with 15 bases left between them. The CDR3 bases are TGTGCCAGCAGCGTATATTTCGTGACGACTAGCACAGATACGCAGTATTTT. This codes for CASSVYFVTTSTDTQYF.

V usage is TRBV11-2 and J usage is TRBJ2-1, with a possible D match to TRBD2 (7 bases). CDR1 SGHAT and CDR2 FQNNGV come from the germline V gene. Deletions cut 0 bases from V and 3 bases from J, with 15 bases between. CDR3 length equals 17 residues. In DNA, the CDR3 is TGTGCCAGCAGCTTAGAGGCGGGGGCAAATTTCTACAATGAGCAGTTCTTC. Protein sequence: CASSLEAGANFYNEQFF.

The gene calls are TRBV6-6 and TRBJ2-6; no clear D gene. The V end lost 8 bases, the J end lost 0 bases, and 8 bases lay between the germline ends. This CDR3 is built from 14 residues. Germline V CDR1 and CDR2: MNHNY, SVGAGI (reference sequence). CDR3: CASGSRSGANVLTF. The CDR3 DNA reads TGTGCCAGCGGCTCCCGCTCTGGGGCCAACGTCCTGACTTTC.

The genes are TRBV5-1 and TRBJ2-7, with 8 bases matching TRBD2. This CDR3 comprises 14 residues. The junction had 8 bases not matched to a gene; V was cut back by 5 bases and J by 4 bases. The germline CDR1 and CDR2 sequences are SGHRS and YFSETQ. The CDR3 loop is CASSPGTSKYEQYF. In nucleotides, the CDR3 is TGCGCCAGCAGTCCCGGGACTAGTAAGTACGAGCAGTACTTC.

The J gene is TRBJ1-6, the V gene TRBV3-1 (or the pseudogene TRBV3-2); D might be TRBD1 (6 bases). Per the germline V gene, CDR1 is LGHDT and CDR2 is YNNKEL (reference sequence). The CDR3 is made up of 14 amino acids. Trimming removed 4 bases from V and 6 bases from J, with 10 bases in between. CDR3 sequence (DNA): TGTGCCAGCAGCCTATGGACAGTTAATTCACCCCTCCACTTT. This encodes CASSLWTVNSPLHF.

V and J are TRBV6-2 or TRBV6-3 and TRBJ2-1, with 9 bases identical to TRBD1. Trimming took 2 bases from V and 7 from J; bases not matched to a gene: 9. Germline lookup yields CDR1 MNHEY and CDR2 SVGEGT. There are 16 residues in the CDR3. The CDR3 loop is CASSYPNGTGRNEQFF. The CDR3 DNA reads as TGTGCCAGCAGTTACCCGAACGGGACAGGGAGGAATGAGCAGTTCTTC.

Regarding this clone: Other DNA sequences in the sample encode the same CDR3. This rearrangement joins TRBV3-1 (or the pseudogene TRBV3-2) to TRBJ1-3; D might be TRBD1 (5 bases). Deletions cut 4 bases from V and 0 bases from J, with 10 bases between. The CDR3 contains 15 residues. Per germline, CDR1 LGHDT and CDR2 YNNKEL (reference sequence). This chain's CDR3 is CASSRQGSSGNTIYF. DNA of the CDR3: TGTGCCAGCAGCCGTCAGGGCAGCTCTGGAAACACCATATATTTT.

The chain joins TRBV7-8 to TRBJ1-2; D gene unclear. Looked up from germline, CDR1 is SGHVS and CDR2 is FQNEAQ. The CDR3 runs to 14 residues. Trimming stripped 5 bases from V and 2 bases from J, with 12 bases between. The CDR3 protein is CASSAPPTNYGYTF. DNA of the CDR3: TGTGCCAGCAGCGCCCCACCAACAAACTATGGCTACACCTTC.

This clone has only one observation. The CDR3 bases are TGCGCCAGCAGCCAACCGGGACAGGGTCAAAAACTGTTTTTT. Translation gives CASSQPGQGQKLFF. The V gene is TRBV4-1, the J gene TRBJ1-4; the match to TRBD1 covers 9 bases. Trimming at V came to 2 bases and at J to 9 bases, leaving 4 bases not matched to a gene. The germline V gene encodes CDR1 MGHRA and CDR2 YSYEKL. The CDR3 loop spans 14 amino acids.

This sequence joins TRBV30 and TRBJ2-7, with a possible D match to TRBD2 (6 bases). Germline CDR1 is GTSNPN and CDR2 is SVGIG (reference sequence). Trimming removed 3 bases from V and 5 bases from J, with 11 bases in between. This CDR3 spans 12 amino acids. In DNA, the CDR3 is TGTGCCTGGAGGGGGGGTAATCACGAGCAGTACTTC. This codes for CAWRGGNHEQYF.

The CDR3, as DNA: TGTGCCAGCAGCCACTCTGGGACAAACCAGCCCCAGCATTTT. This encodes CASSHSGTNQPQHF. The chain employs TRBV4-2 and TRBJ1-5; tentative D call: TRBD1 (6 bases). CDR1 and CDR2 (germline): LGHNA, YNFKEQ. Trimming removed 3 bases from V and 7 bases from J, with 13 bases in between. The CDR3 spans 14 residues.

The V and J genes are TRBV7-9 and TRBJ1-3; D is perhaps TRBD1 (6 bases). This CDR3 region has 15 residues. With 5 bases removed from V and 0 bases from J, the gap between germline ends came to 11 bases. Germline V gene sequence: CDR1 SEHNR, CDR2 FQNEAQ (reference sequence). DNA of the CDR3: TGTGCCAGCAGCCAAGGGACACTCTCTGGAAACACCATATATTTT. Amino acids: CASSQGTLSGNTIYF.

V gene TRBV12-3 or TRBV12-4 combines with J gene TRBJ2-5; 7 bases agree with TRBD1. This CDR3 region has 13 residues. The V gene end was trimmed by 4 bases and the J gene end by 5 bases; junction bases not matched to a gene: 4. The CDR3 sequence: CASSYTGAETQYF. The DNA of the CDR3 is TGTGCCAGCAGTTACACAGGGGCCGAGACCCAGTACTTC.

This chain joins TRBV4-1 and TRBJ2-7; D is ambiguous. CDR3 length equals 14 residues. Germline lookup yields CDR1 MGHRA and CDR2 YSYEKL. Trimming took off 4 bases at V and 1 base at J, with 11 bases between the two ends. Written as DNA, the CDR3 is TGCGCCAGCAGCCGCCAGTCCGATTCCTACGAGCAGTACTTC. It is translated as CASSRQSDSYEQYF.

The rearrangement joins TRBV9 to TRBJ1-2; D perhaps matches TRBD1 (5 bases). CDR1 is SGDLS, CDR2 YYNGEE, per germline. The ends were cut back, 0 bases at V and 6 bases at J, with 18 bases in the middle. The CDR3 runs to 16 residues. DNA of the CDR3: TGTGCCAGCAGCGTAGGCGCACAGGTTCGTCTGGATGGCTACACCTTC. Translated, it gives CASSVGAQVRLDGYTF.

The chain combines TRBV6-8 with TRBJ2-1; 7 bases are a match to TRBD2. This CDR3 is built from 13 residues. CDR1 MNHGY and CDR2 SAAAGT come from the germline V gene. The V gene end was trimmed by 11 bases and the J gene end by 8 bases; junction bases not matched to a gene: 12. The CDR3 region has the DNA TGTGCCCACGCCCGGGAGGTCCGCGATGAGCAGTTCTTC. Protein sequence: CAHAREVRDEQFF.

The CDR3 loop reads CSVEVTGKGEKLFF. The CDR3, as DNA: TGCAGCGTTGAAGTGACAGGGAAGGGTGAAAAACTGTTTTTT. The gene calls are TRBV29-1 and TRBJ1-4; 7 positions agree with TRBD1. There are 14 residues in the CDR3. CDR1 is SQVTM, CDR2 ANQGSEA, per germline. The V and J ends lost 1 base and 7 bases, in that order; junction bases with no gene match: 6.

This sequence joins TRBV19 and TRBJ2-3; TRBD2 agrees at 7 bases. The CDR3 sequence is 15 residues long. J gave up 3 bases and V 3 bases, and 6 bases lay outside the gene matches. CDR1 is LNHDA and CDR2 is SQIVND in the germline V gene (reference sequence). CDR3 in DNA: TGTGCCAGTAGTATTGACGGGAGGTCGACAGATACGCAGTATTTT. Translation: CASSIDGRSTDTQYF.

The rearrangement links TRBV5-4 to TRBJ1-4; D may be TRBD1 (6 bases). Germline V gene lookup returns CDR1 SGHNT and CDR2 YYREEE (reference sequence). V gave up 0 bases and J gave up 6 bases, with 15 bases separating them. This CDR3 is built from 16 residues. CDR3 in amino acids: CASSLGGQRADEKLFF. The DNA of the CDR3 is TGTGCCAGCAGCTTGGGCGGACAGAGGGCGGATGAAAAACTGTTTTTT. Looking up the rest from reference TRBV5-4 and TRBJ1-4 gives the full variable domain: ETGVTQSPTHLIKTRGQQVTLRCSSQSGHNTVSWYQQALGQGPQFIFQYYREEENGRGNFPPRFSGLQFPNYSSELNVNALELDDSALYLCASSLGGQRADEKLFFGSGTQLSVL.

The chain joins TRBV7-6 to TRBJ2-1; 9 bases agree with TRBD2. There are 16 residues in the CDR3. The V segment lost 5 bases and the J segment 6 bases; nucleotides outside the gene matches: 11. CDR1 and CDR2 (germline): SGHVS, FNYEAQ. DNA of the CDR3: TGTGCCAGCAGCCAAACCGGGACTAGCAATCTCAATGAGCAGTTCTTC. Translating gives CASSQTGTSNLNEQFF.

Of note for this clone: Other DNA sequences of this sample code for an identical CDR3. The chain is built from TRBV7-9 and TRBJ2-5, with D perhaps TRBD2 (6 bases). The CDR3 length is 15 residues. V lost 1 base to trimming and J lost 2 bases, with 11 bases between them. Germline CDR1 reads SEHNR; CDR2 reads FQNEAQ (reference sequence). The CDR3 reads CASSLGGGRQETQYF. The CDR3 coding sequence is TGTGCCAGCAGCTTAGGGGGAGGTCGGCAAGAGACCCAGTACTTC.

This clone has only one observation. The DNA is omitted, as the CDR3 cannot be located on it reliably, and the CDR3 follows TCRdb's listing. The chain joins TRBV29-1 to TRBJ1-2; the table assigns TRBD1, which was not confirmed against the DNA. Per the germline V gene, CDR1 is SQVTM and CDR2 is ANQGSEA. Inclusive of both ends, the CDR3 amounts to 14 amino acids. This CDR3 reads CSAYSCPGGFDYTF.

CDR3 sequence (DNA): TGTGCCAGCAGCCGTAAACAGGGTGGCGCAGATACGCAGTATTTT. Translated: CASSRKQGGADTQYF. The chain carries TRBV7-9 and TRBJ2-3, with a possible D match to TRBD1 (6 bases). V lost 5 bases to trimming and J lost 4 bases, with 16 bases between them. This CDR3 comprises 15 residues. Germline V lookup: CDR1 SEHNR, CDR2 FQNEAQ (reference sequence).

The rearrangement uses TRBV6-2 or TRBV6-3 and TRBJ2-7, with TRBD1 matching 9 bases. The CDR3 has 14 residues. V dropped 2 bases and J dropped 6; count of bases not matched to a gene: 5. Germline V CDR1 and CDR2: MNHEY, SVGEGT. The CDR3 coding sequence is TGTGCCAGCAGTTACAGGGACAGGGTTAGCGAGCAGTACTTC. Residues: CASSYRDRVSEQYF.

The CDR3 protein is CASSKMGLGANVLTF. CDR3 nucleotide sequence: TGTGCCAGCAGCAAAATGGGGCTTGGGGCCAACGTCCTGACTTTC. The chain recombines TRBV9 with TRBJ2-6; D may be TRBD1 (5 bases). Germline V gene lookup returns CDR1 SGDLS and CDR2 YYNGEE. Trimming left V 4 bases short and J 3 bases short, with 11 bases between. CDR3 size: 15 residues. Based on the CDR3 plus reference TRBV9 and TRBJ2-6, the full variable domain is DSGVTQTPKHLITATGQRVTLRCSPRSGDLSVYWYQQSLDQGLQFLIQYYNGEERAKGNILERFSAQQFPDLHSELNLSSLELGDSALYFCASSKMGLGANVLTFGAGSRLTVL.

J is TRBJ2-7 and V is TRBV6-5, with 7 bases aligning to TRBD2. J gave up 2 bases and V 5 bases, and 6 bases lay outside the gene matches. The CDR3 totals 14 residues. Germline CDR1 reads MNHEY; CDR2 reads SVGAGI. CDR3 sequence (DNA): TGTGCCAGCAGTCCGACGACTAGCCCCTACGAGCAGTACTTC. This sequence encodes CASSPTTSPYEQYF.

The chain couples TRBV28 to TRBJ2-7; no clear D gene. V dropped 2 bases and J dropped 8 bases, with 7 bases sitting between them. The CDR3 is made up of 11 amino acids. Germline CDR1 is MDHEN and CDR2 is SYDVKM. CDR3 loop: CASSLGNKQYF. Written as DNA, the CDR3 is TGTGCCAGCAGTTTAGGCAACAAGCAGTACTTC.

The CDR3 protein is CASTGTGLYNEQFF. The CDR3 DNA reads TGTGCCAGCACCGGGACAGGACTCTACAATGAGCAGTTCTTC. The V gene is TRBV5-5, the J gene TRBJ2-1; 8 nucleotides match TRBD1. In germline, CDR1 is SGHKS, CDR2 YYEKEE (reference sequence). The CDR3 runs to 14 residues. With 6 bases clipped from V and 3 bases from J, the junction kept 5 bases outside the gene matches.